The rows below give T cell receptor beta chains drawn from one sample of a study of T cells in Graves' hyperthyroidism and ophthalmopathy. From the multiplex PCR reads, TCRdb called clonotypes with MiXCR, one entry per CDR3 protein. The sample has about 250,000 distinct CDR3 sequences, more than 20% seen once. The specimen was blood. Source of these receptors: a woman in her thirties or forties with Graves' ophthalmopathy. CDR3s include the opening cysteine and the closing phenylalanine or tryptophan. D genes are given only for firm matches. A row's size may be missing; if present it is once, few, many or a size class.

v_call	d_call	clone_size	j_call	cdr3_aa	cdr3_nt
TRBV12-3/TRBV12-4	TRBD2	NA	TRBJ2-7	CASSVAGAFSGYEQYF	TGTGCCAGCAGTGTAGCGGGAGCATTCTCGGGATACGAGCAGTACTTC
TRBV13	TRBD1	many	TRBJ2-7	CASSLVRDSPYEQYF	TGTGCCAGCAGCTTAGTACGGGACAGCCCTTATGAGCAGTACTTC
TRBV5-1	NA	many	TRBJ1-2	CASSRDVLYGYTF	TGCGCCAGCAGTCGAGATGTACTCTATGGCTACACCTTC
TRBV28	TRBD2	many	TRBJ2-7	CASTIAGGPYEQYF	TGTGCCAGCACCATAGCGGGAGGGCCCTACGAGCAGTACTTC
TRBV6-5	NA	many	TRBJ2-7	CASSYGTAGWEQYF	TGTGCCAGCAGTTACGGCACAGCCGGGTGGGAGCAGTACTTC
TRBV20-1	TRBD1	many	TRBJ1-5	CSARGTGSNQPQHF	TGCAGTGCTAGGGGGACAGGGAGCAATCAGCCCCAGCATTTT
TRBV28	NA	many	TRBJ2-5	CASDARVGDGETQYF	TGTGCCAGCGATGCAAGGGTCGGTGATGGAGAGACCCAGTACTTC
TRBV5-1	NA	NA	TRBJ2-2	CASSSLPNTGELFF	TGCGCCAGCAGCAGTCTACCAAACACCGGGGAGCTGTTTTTT
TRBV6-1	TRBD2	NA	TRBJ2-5	CASTGLSGTQETQYF	TGTGCCAGCACCGGACTGAGCGGGACGCAGGAGACCCAGTACTTC
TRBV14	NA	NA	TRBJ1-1	CASSQVSAGDEAFF	TGTGCCAGCAGCCAAGTTTCTGCAGGGGACGAAGCTTTCTTT
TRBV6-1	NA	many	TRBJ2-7	CASSRSLPPYEQYF	TGTGCCAGCAGCCGCAGTCTCCCCCCCTACGAGCAGTACTTC
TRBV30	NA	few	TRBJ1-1	CAWSASLQAEAFF	TGTGCCTGGAGTGCCAGCCTCCAGGCTGAAGCTTTCTTT
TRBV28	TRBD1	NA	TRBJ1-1	CASSLFQGVNTEAFF	TGTGCCAGCAGTTTATTTCAGGGGGTGAACACTGAAGCTTTCTTT
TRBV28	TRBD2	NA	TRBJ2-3	CASILAGDVTQYF	TGTGCCAGTATACTAGCGGGAGACGTTACGCAGTATTTT
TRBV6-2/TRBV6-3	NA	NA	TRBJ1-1	CASKNTEAFF	TGTGCCAGCAAGAACACTGAAGCTTTCTTT
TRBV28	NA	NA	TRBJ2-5	CASRPVGGYQETQYF	TGTGCCAGCAGACCCGTGGGGGGTTACCAAGAGACCCAGTACTTC
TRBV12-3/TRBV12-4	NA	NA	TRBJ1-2	CASSFDPVYGYTF	TGTGCCAGCAGTTTTGATCCAGTCTATGGCTACACCTTC
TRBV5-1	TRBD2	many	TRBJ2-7	CASSLGRTSGAYEQYF	TGCGCCAGCAGCTTGGGACGGACTAGCGGCGCCTACGAGCAGTACTTC
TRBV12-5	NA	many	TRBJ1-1	CASGREGAEAFF	TGTGCTAGTGGGAGGGAGGGGGCTGAAGCTTTCTTT
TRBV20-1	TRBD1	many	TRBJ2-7	CSARDAGQGIFEQYF	TGCAGTGCTAGAGATGCGGGACAGGGGATATTCGAGCAGTACTTC
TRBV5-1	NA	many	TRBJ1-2	CASSLETGSYGYTF	TGCGCCAGCAGCTTGGAGACAGGAAGCTATGGCTACACCTTC
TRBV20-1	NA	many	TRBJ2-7	CSARDTVGALGEQYF	TGCAGTGCTAGAGATACGGTGGGGGCCCTAGGGGAGCAGTACTTC
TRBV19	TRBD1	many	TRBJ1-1	CASSEQGAGTEAFF	TGTGCCAGTAGTGAACAGGGGGCGGGCACTGAAGCTTTCTTT
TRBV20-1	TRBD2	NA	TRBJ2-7	CSARGLAGKEFYEQYF	TGCAGTGCTAGAGGACTAGCGGGTAAGGAATTCTACGAGCAGTACTTC
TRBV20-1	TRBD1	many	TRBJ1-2	CSPSPDREGYGYTF	TGCAGTCCTAGTCCGGACAGGGAGGGCTATGGCTACACCTTC
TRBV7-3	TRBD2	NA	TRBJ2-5	CASSLGTSGRASQETQYF	TGTGCCAGCAGCCTAGGGACTAGCGGGAGGGCCTCCCAAGAGACCCAGTACTTC
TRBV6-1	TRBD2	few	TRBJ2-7	CASHSGTSGRNYEQYF	TGTGCCAGCCATTCCGGGACTAGCGGGAGGAACTACGAGCAGTACTTC
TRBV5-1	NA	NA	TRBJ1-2	CASSLADRYGYTF	TGCGCCAGCAGCTTGGCGGACAGATATGGCTACACCTTC
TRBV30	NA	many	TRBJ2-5	CAWSPRGETQYF	TGTGCCTGGAGTCCAAGGGGGGAGACCCAGTACTTC
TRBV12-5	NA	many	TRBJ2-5	CASGLGRETQYF	TGTGCTAGTGGTTTAGGAAGAGAGACCCAGTACTTC
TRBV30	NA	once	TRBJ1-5	CAWSTELGNQPQLF	TGTGCCTGGAGTACAGAGCTGGGCAATCAGCCCCAGCTTTTT
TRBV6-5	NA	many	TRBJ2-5	CASSSPTEVETQYF	TGTGCCAGCAGCTCGCCCACAGAGGTGGAGACCCAGTACTTC
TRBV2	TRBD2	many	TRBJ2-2	CASRRTGGDTGELFF	TGTGCCAGCAGAAGAACGGGAGGAGACACCGGGGAGCTGTTTTTT
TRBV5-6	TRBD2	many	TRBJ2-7	CASSPLTSGSLGYREQYF	TGTGCCAGCAGCCCGCTGACTAGCGGGAGTCTCGGCTATCGGGAGCAGTACTTC
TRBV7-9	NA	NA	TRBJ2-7	CASSFSGRQTYEQYF	TGTGCCAGCAGCTTTTCTGGAAGACAGACCTACGAGCAGTACTTC
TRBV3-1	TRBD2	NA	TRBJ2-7	CASSGAGGPRYEQYF	TGTGCCAGCAGCGGAGCGGGAGGCCCACGTTACGAGCAGTACTTC
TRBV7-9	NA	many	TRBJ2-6	CAKEGTGANVLTF	TGTGCCAAGGAGGGCACTGGGGCCAACGTCCTGACTTTC
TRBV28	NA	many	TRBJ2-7	CASSSPRGYEQYF	TGTGCCAGCAGTTCCCCCCGCGGCTACGAGCAGTACTTC
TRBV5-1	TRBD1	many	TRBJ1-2	CASSPIPTGPGYTF	TGCGCCAGCAGCCCCATACCGACAGGGCCCGGCTACACCTTC
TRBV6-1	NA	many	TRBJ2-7	CASREQGTHEQYF	TGTGCCAGCAGAGAACAGGGAACCCACGAGCAGTACTTC
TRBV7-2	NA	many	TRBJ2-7	CASSFYGSYEQYF	TGTGCCAGCAGCTTTTACGGATCCTACGAGCAGTACTTC
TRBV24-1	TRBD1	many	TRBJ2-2	CATSDSTGQGTFFGELFF	TGTGCCACCAGTGACTCTACGGGACAGGGTACTTTTTTCGGGGAGCTGTTTTTT
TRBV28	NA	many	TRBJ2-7	CASSPTGSHEQYF	TGTGCCAGCAGCCCGACAGGTTCCCACGAGCAGTACTTC
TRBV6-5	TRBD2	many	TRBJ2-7	CASSYSLAGEHEQYF	TGTGCCAGCAGTTACTCACTAGCGGGAGAACACGAGCAGTACTTC
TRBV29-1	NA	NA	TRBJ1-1	CSVEGTRGSNTEAFF	TGCAGCGTTGAAGGGACAAGGGGTTCGAACACTGAAGCTTTCTTT
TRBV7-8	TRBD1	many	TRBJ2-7	CASSSQTGSSYEQYF	TGTGCCAGCAGTTCCCAGACAGGGAGCTCCTACGAGCAGTACTTC
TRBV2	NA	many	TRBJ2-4	CASSETPLAKNIQYF	TGTGCCAGCAGTGAGACCCCCCTAGCCAAAAACATTCAGTACTTC
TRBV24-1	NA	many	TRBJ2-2	CATRTVTGELVF	TGTGCCACCCGAACCGTCACCGGGGAGCTGGTTTTT
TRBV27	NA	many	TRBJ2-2	CASSWEANTGELFF	TGTGCCAGCAGTTGGGAAGCGAACACCGGGGAGCTGTTTTTT